This passage covers 14 T cell receptor beta chains from one sample sequenced in a study of shared clonotypes between healthy human individuals. Profiled with immunoSEQ multiplex PCR; TCRdb holds only in-frame clones, not every one. The profile shows about 2 million clones, approximately 95% of them singletons. The sequenced sample consisted of naive CD4+ T cells sorted from blood. Subset specified: CD45RA+ positively selected. These receptors all come from a young man in good health.

This chain joins TRBV2 and TRBJ2-7, with 8 bases matching TRBD2. The V and J ends lost 5 bases and 4 bases, in that order; junction bases with no gene match: 7. Germline CDR1 SNHLY, CDR2 FYNNEI. The CDR3 is 14 amino acids. The DNA of the CDR3 is TGTGCCAGCAGTTGGCTAGCGGGTTTTTACGAGCAGTACTTC. This translates into CASSWLAGFYEQYF.

This clone turned up a few times. The genes are TRBV19 and TRBJ1-5, with 10 bases that match TRBD1. This CDR3 has 16 amino acids. Germline trimming cut 10 bases from V and 1 base from J; bases unmatched to any gene: 10. Germline values: CDR1 LNHDA, CDR2 SQIVND (reference sequence). The CDR3 sequence is CATMNSDRGSNQPQHF. The CDR3 coding sequence is TGTGCCACCATGAACTCGGACAGGGGGAGCAATCAGCCCCAGCATTTT. The entire variable domain, with the rest obtained from reference TRBV19 and TRBJ1-5, is as follows: DGGITQSPKYLFRKEGQNVTLSCEQNLNHDAMYWYRQDPGQGLRLIYYSQIVNDFQKGDIAEGYSVSREKKESFPLTVTSAQKNPTAFYLCATMNSDRGSNQPQHFGDGTRLSIL.

This chain joins TRBV19 and TRBJ1-1; no definite D call. Germline values: CDR1 LNHDA, CDR2 SQIVND (reference sequence). Trimming removed 6 bases from V and 1 base from J, with 12 bases in between. CDR3 length: 14 residues. The CDR3 nucleotides read TGTGCCAGTAGAAAAGGTACTCAGAACACTGAAGCTTTCTTT. As protein: CASRKGTQNTEAFF.

V gene TRBV6-4 combines with J gene TRBJ1-2, with unresolved D. With 5 bases removed from V and 2 bases from J, the gap between germline ends came to 12 bases. The CDR3 length is 14 residues. Germline lookup yields CDR1 MRHNA and CDR2 SNTAGT. Here the CDR3 reads CASSPDTYNYGYTF. The CDR3 nucleotides are TGTGCCAGCAGTCCAGACACCTACAACTATGGCTACACCTTC.

This chain uses TRBV14 with TRBJ2-3; D unresolved. CDR1 is SGHDN and CDR2 is FVKESK in the germline V gene. The CDR3 sequence is 14 residues long. Trimming cost V 4 bases and J 1 base, with 9 bases left between them. The CDR3 loop is CASSRLDGTDTQYF. CDR3 sequence (DNA): TGTGCCAGCAGCCGTCTGGACGGCACAGATACGCAGTATTTT.

The chain recombines TRBV25-1 with TRBJ2-7, with a tentative D call TRBD2 (6 bases). The V gene lost 6 bases and the J gene lost 5 bases, with 17 bases spanning the gap. The CDR3 runs to 14 residues. Germline CDR1 MGHDK, CDR2 SYGVNS. CDR3 DNA sequence: TGTGCCAGCAGCCGGGACCGGGGAGGCGACGAGCAGTACTTC. It specifies CASSRDRGGDEQYF.

The genes are TRBV30 and TRBJ2-3, with 12 positions matching TRBD2. This CDR3 is built from 15 residues. Germline CDR1 is GTSNPN and CDR2 is SVGIG (reference sequence). V trimming: 1 base; J trimming: 6 bases; junction bases outside the gene matches: 5. CDR3 sequence reads: CAWSGLAGALDTQYF. CDR3 sequence (DNA): TGTGCCTGGAGTGGACTAGCGGGAGCATTGGATACGCAGTATTTT.

This chain links TRBV7-2 with TRBJ2-1, with 13 bases identical to TRBD2. The CDR3 is 15 amino acids. V trimming: 4 bases; J trimming: 7 bases; junction bases outside the gene matches: 4. The germline gives CDR1 SGHTA, CDR2 FQGNSA. CDR3 DNA sequence: TGTGCCAGCAGCTGGACTAGCGGGAGTCCAAATGAGCAGTTCTTC. Translating gives CASSWTSGSPNEQFF.

The genes are TRBV6-5 and TRBJ2-3, with unresolved D. V was trimmed by 6 bases and J by 1 base, leaving 11 bases between them. Germline V gene lookup returns CDR1 MNHEY and CDR2 SVGAGI. The CDR3 consists of 14 residues. Written as DNA, the CDR3 is TGTGCCAGCAGACGCCTCGGGCGCACAGATACGCAGTATTTT. Translation: CASRRLGRTDTQYF.

The chain employs TRBV5-4 and TRBJ2-3, with D maybe TRBD1 (6 bases). The V gene lost 4 bases and the J gene lost 0 bases, with 15 bases spanning the gap. This CDR3 is built from 16 residues. The germline V gene encodes CDR1 SGHNT and CDR2 YYREEE (reference sequence). The CDR3 region has the DNA TGTGCCAGCAGCCTGGGTCCAGGGGCGAGCACAGATACGCAGTATTTT. Residues: CASSLGPGASTDTQYF.

This chain links TRBV4-1 with TRBJ2-3, with D unresolved. Trimming pared 3 bases from V and 2 bases from J, leaving 6 bases between. The germline gives CDR1 MGHRA, CDR2 YSYEKL. This CDR3 spans 13 amino acids. The CDR3, as DNA: TGCGCCAGCAGCCAGCCGAACACAGATACGCAGTATTTT. The encoded protein is CASSQPNTDTQYF.

This clone was observed many times. V and J are TRBV5-4 and TRBJ1-2; 7 nucleotides match TRBD1. The V gene end was trimmed by 2 bases and the J gene end by 5 bases; junction bases not matched to a gene: 9. Looked up from germline, CDR1 is SGHNT and CDR2 is YYREEE (reference sequence). The CDR3 is made up of 15 amino acids. CDR3 sequence reads: CASSFPGTVEYGYTF. The CDR3 DNA follows: TGTGCCAGCAGCTTCCCCGGGACAGTGGAATATGGCTACACCTTC.

The chain is built from TRBV5-1 and TRBJ1-3; TRBD1 matches at 7 bases. Trimming removed 0 bases from V and 0 bases from J; junction bases left unmatched: 3. Germline V gives CDR1 SGHRS, CDR2 YFSETQ. The CDR3 has 16 amino acids. Written as DNA, the CDR3 is TGCGCCAGCAGCTTGGGCGGGACAGACTCTGGAAACACCATATATTTT. Amino acids: CASSLGGTDSGNTIYF.

This clone was seen once. The sample contains more than one DNA sequence encoding this CDR3. The chain combines TRBV5-1 with TRBJ1-4; a possible D gene is TRBD1 (6 bases). Germline CDR1 is SGHRS and CDR2 is YFSETQ. There are 15 residues in the CDR3. Trimming pared 4 bases from V and 0 bases from J, leaving 10 bases between. The CDR3 spells CASSPGTTTNEKLFF. For the CDR3, the DNA is TGCGCCAGCAGCCCTGGGACAACAACTAATGAAAAACTGTTTTTT.